Following are 20 T cell receptor beta chains from one sample sequenced in a study of regulatory T cells in long-lasting Graves disease (TCRdb year 2021). To prepare the library, multiplex PCR was applied. TCRdb names Illumina HiSeq 4000 as the instrument used. iRepertoire HTBI primers and Arm-PCR amplification of CDR3 regions were used to construct TCR beta libraries. In-frame beta chains were kept once TCRdb had trimmed the public reads at Q25 with fastp and called clones with MiXCR. A single entry per CDR3 protein holds the most common genes and DNA from its merged rows. This sample is represented by about 210,000 distinct CDR3 sequences; approximately 18% of them were singletons. The top ten constitute 12% of the sample. The label giving this sample's time point can be read as: newly diagnosed GD, antithyroid drugs for less than 3 months. For both TCR sequencing and RNA sequencing, RNA was extracted from PBMCs using TRIzol.

In addition, the sample was reused for a study of T cells in Graves' hyperthyroidism and ophthalmopathy.

The material sequenced was peripheral blood mononuclear cells (PBMCs), taken at new diagnosis, from a patient treated with antithyroid drugs. The receptors here all came from a woman aged 25 to 39 with Graves disease. Donor details come from another sample of the same person, matched by shared clones.

In the case of this clonotype: One base away lies a much larger clone, so this may be a sequencing read error. This chain links TRBV7-8 with TRBJ2-2; weak D call: TRBD1 (6 bases). Trimming pared 4 bases from V and 5 bases from J, leaving 17 bases between. Germline values: CDR1 SGHVS, CDR2 FQNEAQ. This CDR3 has 16 residues. The CDR3 DNA sequence: TGTGCCAGCAGCTCAGAGTTCAGGGGTCCTACCGGGGAGCTGTTTTTT. This gives the protein CASSSEFRGPTGELFF.

This clonotype has at least ten counts. In DNA form, the CDR3 reads TGCAGTGCCCAGAAGGGCCCCCAAGAGACCCAGTACTTC. This encodes CSAQKGPQETQYF. This chain links TRBV20-1 with TRBJ2-5; D gene unclear. Trimming cost V 6 bases and J 1 base, with 12 bases left between them. Germline V gene data show CDR1 as DFQATT and CDR2 as SNEGSKA (reference sequence). This CDR3 is 13 amino acids long.

This clonotype came up many times. The V and J genes are TRBV2 and TRBJ1-2; TRBD1 might be the D (6 bases). The CDR3 runs to 12 residues. V was pared by 6 bases and J by 4 bases, with 9 bases between. Germline values: CDR1 SNHLY, CDR2 FYNNEI. The CDR3 DNA reads as TGTGCCAGCAGGTCGGACAGCTATGGCTACACCTTC. Protein: CASRSDSYGYTF.

This clonotype was observed many times. The rearrangement uses TRBV5-8 and TRBJ1-6; D perhaps matches TRBD1 (5 bases). This CDR3 has 15 amino acids. The germline V gene has CDR1 SGHTS and CDR2 YDEGEE. Trimming removed 1 base from V and 10 bases from J, with 15 bases in between. The CDR3 loop reads CASSLHGGGGSPLHF. The CDR3 DNA sequence: TGTGCCAGCAGCTTGCACGGGGGAGGAGGGTCACCCCTCCACTTT.

In the case of this clonotype: A far larger clone is a single base away, which makes a read error likely. In this CDR3 the conserved last residue, phenylalanine or tryptophan, is missing, so a read error is likely. The chain is built from TRBV11-2 and TRBJ2-7; D is unclear. The J call may be incorrect, as the DNA end agrees better with TRBJ2-5. The CDR3 consists of 11 residues. The germline V gene encodes CDR1 SGHAT and CDR2 FQNNGV. This CDR3 reads CASSRQETQYS. The CDR3 DNA reads TGTGCCAGCAGCCGACAAGAGACCCAGTACTCC.

This clonotype was detected many times. The chain is built from TRBV9 and TRBJ2-5; weak D call: TRBD2 (6 bases). CDR1 is SGDLS, CDR2 YYNGEE, per germline. The CDR3 loop spans 14 amino acids. V lost 3 bases, J lost 1 base, and 10 bases lay in between. This CDR3 is CASSGRDSQETQYF. The CDR3 bases are TGTGCCAGCAGCGGGCGGGACTCCCAAGAGACCCAGTACTTC.

This clonotype was counted ten times or more. The chain links TRBV2 to TRBJ1-2; D is possibly TRBD1 (6 bases). From germline, CDR1 is SNHLY and CDR2 FYNNEI. This CDR3 comprises 15 residues. Trimming stripped 6 bases from V and 1 base from J, with 15 bases between. The CDR3 spells CASRDGQRINYGYTF. DNA for the CDR3: TGTGCCAGCAGGGACGGACAGCGGATTAACTATGGCTACACCTTC.

This clonotype was observed at least ten times. V and J are TRBV20-1 and TRBJ1-1; D remains ambiguous. V was cut by 0 bases and J by 10 bases, with 18 bases left in between. The germline V gene encodes CDR1 DFQATT and CDR2 SNEGSKA (reference sequence). The CDR3 length is 14 residues. The CDR3 loop reads CSARDGRRLGVAFF. The CDR3 DNA reads as TGCAGTGCTAGAGATGGTCGCAGGTTAGGTGTAGCTTTCTTT.

This clonotype has at least ten counts. V usage is TRBV9 and J usage is TRBJ2-2; a possible D gene is TRBD1 (6 bases). V lost 0 bases to trimming and J lost 5 bases, with 14 bases between them. CDR1 SGDLS and CDR2 YYNGEE come from the germline V gene. CDR3 length: 16 amino acids. This CDR3 reads CASSVVAGAPTGELFF. In DNA form, the CDR3 reads TGTGCCAGCAGCGTAGTCGCAGGGGCCCCGACCGGGGAGCTGTTTTTT.

In its sample, this clonotype was seen a few times. The junction shows a germline mismatch at one end, possibly a read error. The chain is built from TRBV30 and TRBJ2-5; 9 bases fit TRBD2. Germline CDR1 reads GTSNPN; CDR2 reads SVGIG (reference sequence). This CDR3 region has 17 residues. CDR3 protein: CAWSLCGAGGRRETHYF. The CDR3 nucleotides are TGTGCCTGGAGTCTATGCGGAGCGGGGGGCCGTAGGGAGACCCACTACTTC. The variable domain in full, with the rest retrieved from reference TRBV30 and TRBJ2-5, is SQTIHQWPATLVQPVGSPLSLECTVEGTSNPNLYWYRQAAGRGLQLLFYSVGIGQISSEVPQNLSASRPQDRQFILSSKKLLLSDSGFYLCAWSLCGAGGRRETHYFGPGTRLLVL.

This clonotype was counted at least ten times. This chain links TRBV9 with TRBJ1-5; D remains unclear. V shed 0 bases and J shed 1 base, with 5 bases lying between them. This CDR3 contains 14 residues. The germline CDR1 and CDR2 sequences are SGDLS and YYNGEE. The DNA for the CDR3 is TGTGCCAGCAGCGTAGGAGTAAGCAATCAGCCCCAGCATTTT. Its protein is CASSVGVSNQPQHF.

This clonotype was seen repeatedly, ten times or more. The chain couples TRBV19 to TRBJ1-4, with 7 bases matching TRBD1. The CDR3 is 13 residues long. Germline V gives CDR1 LNHDA, CDR2 SQIVND (reference sequence). Trimming removed 10 bases from V and 4 bases from J; junction bases left unmatched: 6. The CDR3 DNA sequence: TGTGCCACCGCGACAGGGTTTAATGAAAAACTGTTTTTT. Protein: CATATGFNEKLFF.

This chain uses TRBV2 with TRBJ2-5; the D gene is possibly TRBD2 (5 bases). Trimming took 3 bases from V and 6 from J, leaving 17 bases between them. Per germline, CDR1 SNHLY and CDR2 FYNNEI. The CDR3 is 15 residues long. Here the CDR3 DNA reads TGTGCCAGCAGTGATTTGGTAGCTGGGGAGAAGACCCAGTACTTC. Protein sequence: CASSDLVAGEKTQYF.

This clonotype was detected many times. This chain links TRBV20-1 with TRBJ2-3; 7 nucleotides match TRBD2. With 6 bases clipped from V and 0 bases from J, the junction kept 6 bases outside the gene matches. This CDR3 contains 14 residues. Germline values: CDR1 DFQATT, CDR2 SNEGSKA (reference sequence). CDR3 amino acids: CSAPPAGSTDTQYF. CDR3 coding DNA: TGCAGTGCCCCCCCAGCGGGAAGCACAGATACGCAGTATTTT.

This chain uses TRBV4-2 with TRBJ1-5, with 8 bases fitting TRBD1. The CDR3 length is 15 residues. V shed 3 bases, J shed 0 bases, and the junction held 1 base outside the gene matches. Germline CDR1 LGHNA, CDR2 YNFKEQ. CDR3: CASSQGQDSNQPQHF. The CDR3 DNA follows: TGTGCCAGCAGCCAGGGACAGGATAGCAATCAGCCCCAGCATTTT.

This clonotype was seen many times. The V gene is TRBV28, the J gene TRBJ2-7; 7 bases line up with TRBD2. V trimming: 2 bases; J trimming: 0 bases; junction bases outside the gene matches: 4. This CDR3 is 15 amino acids long. Per germline, CDR1 MDHEN and CDR2 SYDVKM. The CDR3 DNA reads as TGTGCCAGCAGTTTACTAGCGGTACCCTCCTACGAGCAGTACTTC. Its translation: CASSLLAVPSYEQYF.

The table lists this clonotype with many counts. The chain links TRBV19 to TRBJ1-1; the D is unclear. This CDR3 comprises 12 residues. Germline loops: CDR1 LNHDA, CDR2 SQIVND (reference sequence). The CDR3 is CARKAGGTEAFF. CDR3 bases: TGTGCTAGGAAGGCGGGAGGCACTGAAGCTTTCTTT.

At least ten counts were recorded for this clonotype. This chain joins TRBV19 and TRBJ1-1; no definite D call. The CDR3 contains 14 residues. CDR1 is LNHDA, CDR2 SQIVND, per germline (reference sequence). The germline V and J ends were trimmed by 7 bases and 2 bases, with 14 bases remaining between them. The DNA of the CDR3 is TGTGCCAGTACGTGGGCTCTTCGTAACACTGAAGCTTTCTTT. It is translated as CASTWALRNTEAFF.

This clonotype has at least ten counts. V is TRBV7-9 and J is TRBJ2-5; D gene ambiguous. V lost 3 bases and J lost 5, with 13 bases in between. The germline gives CDR1 SEHNR, CDR2 FQNEAQ (reference sequence). This CDR3 spans 14 amino acids. The CDR3 region is CASSFGGLRETQYF. In DNA, the CDR3 is TGTGCCAGCAGCTTCGGTGGATTGCGGGAGACCCAGTACTTC.

There are many counts of this clonotype. This chain uses TRBV6-1 with TRBJ1-6; D not certain. The V gene lost 3 bases and the J gene lost 5 bases, with 8 bases spanning the gap. Germline assignment: CDR1 MNHNS and CDR2 SASEGT. CDR3 length: 14 residues. CDR3 protein: CASSDTYDNSPLHF. The CDR3 DNA reads TGTGCCAGCAGTGACACCTATGATAATTCACCCCTCCACTTT.